This record covers a single T cell receptor beta chain. Its antigen is unknown. This sample was taken from a study of graft-versus-host responses after intestinal transplantation. Background on the study: Every recipient had anti-thymocyte globulin induction and approximately three years of tacrolimus plus steroids.

CDR3 length equals 15 residues. Trimming took 5 bases from V and 9 from J; bases not matched to a gene: 9. CDR1 and CDR2 (germline): MNHEY, SMNVEV (reference sequence). Sequenced by immunoSEQ multiplex PCR; TCRdb stores in-frame clones only, minus some. The data show approximately 86,000 clones, with roughly nine tenths seen just once and nearly 0.1% held by the top ten. General study results and limits: Recipient marrow contained GvH clones, some of which appeared first in ileum or blood. Among circulating GvH clones, peak levels were associated with early post-transplant declines in HvG clones.

The receptor comes from a human donor who received an intestinal transplant. The source material was unstimulated CD4+ T cells sorted from spleen or lymph node cells, sampled before intestinal transplant. The J gene is TRBJ1-6, the V gene TRBV27, with 8 positions matching TRBD1. The CDR3 sequence is CASSRLQGVGSPLHF. CDR3 nucleotides: TGTGCCAGCAGTAGACTACAGGGGGTTGGTTCACCCCTCCACTTT.